This T cell receptor beta chain was sequenced in a study of blood T cells in healthy people across ages. A note on this clonotype: A junction end diverges from the germline sequence, so it may reflect a read error.

A second 7 to 11 cycle PCR used barcoded and J-beta primers. TCRdb reprocessed the 5' RACE reads via MiXCR and lists one record per CDR3 protein. The data show 550,000 to 700,000 distinct CDR3 sequences, 27% seen once. The CDR3 extends over 12 amino acids. Germline V gene lookup returns CDR1 ENHRY and CDR2 SYGVKD. Sequenced input: blood. This receptor was identified in a woman in her 70s in good health. This chain links TRBV10-3 with TRBJ2-5, with no clear D. In DNA, the CDR3 is TGTGCCATCAGTGAAGAGCAAGAGACCCAATACTTC. It codes for CAISEEQETQYF.